This T cell receptor (beta chain) was identified during a study of T cells expressing NK-cell markers. Across the whole study: Beta-chain profiling covered CD3+CD56+NKG2C+, CD3+CD56+NKG2C- and CD3+CD56-NKG2C+ sorted subsets.

One entry per CDR3 protein, without DNA, is what TCRdb gives after re-calling the 5' RACE reads. In all, the sample yields a few hundred thousand distinct CDR3 sequences. Germline CDR1 is LGHDT and CDR2 is YNNKEL (reference sequence). The CDR3 has 16 residues. As to this clonotype: No antigen is known for it.

Study outcomes and limitations: These clonotypes additionally ranked first within the CD3+CD56-NKG2C+ fraction of a handful of donors.

The sequence was collected from a man aged 18 to 69 in good health. The rearrangement links TRBV3-1 to TRBJ2-3; TCRdb's assignment of TRBD2 cannot be checked, as there is no DNA. Sequenced input: blood T cells: a sorted CD56 or NKG2C T cell subset, CD4+ or CD8+ T cells, or bulk PBMC T cells (not recorded which). The CDR3 here is CASSHFSGGRSDTQYF.